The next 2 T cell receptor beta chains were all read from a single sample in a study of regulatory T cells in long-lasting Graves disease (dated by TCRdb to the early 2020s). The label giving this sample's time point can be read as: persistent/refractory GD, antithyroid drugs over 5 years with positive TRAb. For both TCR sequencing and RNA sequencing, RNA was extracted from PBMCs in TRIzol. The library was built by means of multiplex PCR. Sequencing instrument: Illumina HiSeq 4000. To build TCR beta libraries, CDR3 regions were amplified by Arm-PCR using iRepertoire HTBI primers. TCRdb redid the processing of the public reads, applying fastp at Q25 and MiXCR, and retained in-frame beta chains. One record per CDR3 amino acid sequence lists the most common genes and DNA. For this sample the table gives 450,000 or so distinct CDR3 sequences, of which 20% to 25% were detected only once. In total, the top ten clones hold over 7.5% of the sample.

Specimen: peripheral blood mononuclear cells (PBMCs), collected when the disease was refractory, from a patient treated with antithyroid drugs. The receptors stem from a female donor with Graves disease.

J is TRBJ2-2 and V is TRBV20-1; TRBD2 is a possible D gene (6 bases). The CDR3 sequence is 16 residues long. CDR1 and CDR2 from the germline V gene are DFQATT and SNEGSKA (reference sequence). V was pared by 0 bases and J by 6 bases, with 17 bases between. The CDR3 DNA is TGCAGTGCTAGAGATCCTCGGAGGGTAATCGCCGGGGAGCTGTTTTTT. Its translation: CSARDPRRVIAGELFF.

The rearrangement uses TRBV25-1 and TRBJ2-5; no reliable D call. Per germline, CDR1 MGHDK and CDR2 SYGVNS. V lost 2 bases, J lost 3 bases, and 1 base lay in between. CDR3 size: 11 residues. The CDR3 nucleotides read TGTGCCAGCAGTGAAAAAGAGACCCAGTACTTC. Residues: CASSEKETQYF.